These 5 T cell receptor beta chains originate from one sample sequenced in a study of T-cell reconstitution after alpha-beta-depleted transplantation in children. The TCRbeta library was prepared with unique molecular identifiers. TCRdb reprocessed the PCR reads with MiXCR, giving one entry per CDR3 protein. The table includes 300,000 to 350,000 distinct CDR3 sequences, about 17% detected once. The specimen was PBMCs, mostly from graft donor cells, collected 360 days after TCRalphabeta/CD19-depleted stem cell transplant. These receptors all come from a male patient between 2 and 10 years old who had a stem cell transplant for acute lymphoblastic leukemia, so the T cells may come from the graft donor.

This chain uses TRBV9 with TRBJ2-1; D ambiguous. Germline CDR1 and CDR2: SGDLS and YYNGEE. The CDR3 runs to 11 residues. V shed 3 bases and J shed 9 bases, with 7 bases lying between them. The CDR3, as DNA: TGTGCCAGCAGCGCAGCGAGTGAGCAGTTCTTC. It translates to CASSAASEQFF.

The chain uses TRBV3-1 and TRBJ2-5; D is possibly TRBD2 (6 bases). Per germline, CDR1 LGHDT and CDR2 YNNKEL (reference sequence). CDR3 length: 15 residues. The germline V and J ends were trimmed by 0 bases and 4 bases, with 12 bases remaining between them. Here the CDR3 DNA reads TGTGCCAGCAGCCAAGATCCGGGACTCCCAGAGACCCAGTACTTC. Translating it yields CASSQDPGLPETQYF.

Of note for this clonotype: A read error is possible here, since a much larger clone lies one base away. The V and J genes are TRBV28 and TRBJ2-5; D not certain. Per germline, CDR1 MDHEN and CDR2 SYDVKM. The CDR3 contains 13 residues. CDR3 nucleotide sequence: TGTGCCGGACGGACCCCTCCTCACGAGACCAAGTACTTC. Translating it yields CAGRTPPHETKYF. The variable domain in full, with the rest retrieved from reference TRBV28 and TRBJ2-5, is DVKVTQSSRYLVKRTGEKVFLECVQDMDHENMFWYRQDPGLGLRLIYFSYDVKMKEKGDIPEGYSVSREKKERFSLILESASTNQTSMYLCAGRTPPHETKYFGPGTRLLVL.

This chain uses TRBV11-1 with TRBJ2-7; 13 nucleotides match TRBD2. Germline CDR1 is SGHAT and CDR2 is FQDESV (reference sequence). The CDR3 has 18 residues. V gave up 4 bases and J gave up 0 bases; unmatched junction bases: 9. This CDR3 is CASSSFKGTSGTSYEQYF. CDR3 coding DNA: TGTGCCAGCAGCTCATTCAAAGGGACTAGCGGGACCTCCTACGAGCAGTACTTC.

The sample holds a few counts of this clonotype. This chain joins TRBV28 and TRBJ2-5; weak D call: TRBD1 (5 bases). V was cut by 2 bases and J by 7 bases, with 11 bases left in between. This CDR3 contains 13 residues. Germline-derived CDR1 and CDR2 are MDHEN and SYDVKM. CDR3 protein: CASSLARVGTQYF. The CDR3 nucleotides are TGTGCCAGCAGTTTAGCCAGGGTGGGGACCCAGTACTTC.